These 18 T cell receptor beta chains were sequenced from one sample in a study of cytomegalovirus exposure and HLA in healthy donors (TCRdb year 2017). The library was made by the immunoSEQ multiplex PCR assay. For the multiplex PCR, a mixture combining 60 forward primers for TCR Vbeta segments and 13 reverse primers for TCR Jbeta segments was used. Sourced from immuneACCESS, this table was stored by TCRdb with only in-frame sequences that have V and J called. A share of the clones is absent; for the studies checked, an unresolved V gene accounts for under half, and the remainder has no known explanation. Across this sample there are about 120,000 clones, with 75% to 85% seen only once. Jointly, the top ten make up 8.5% to 10% of the sample. Sequenced: PBMCs. The receptors were sampled from a female donor in good health and CMV-seropositive.

The chain uses TRBV7-2 and TRBJ2-2; D uncertain. The CDR3 totals 14 residues. Trimming took off 3 bases at V and 0 bases at J, with 5 bases between the two ends. Germline V lookup: CDR1 SGHTA, CDR2 FQGNSA. The CDR3 is CASSFYANTGELFF. CDR3 bases: TGTGCCAGCAGCTTCTACGCGAACACCGGGGAGCTGTTTTTT.

This chain links TRBV5-8 with TRBJ1-6; no firm D call. Trimming removed 2 bases at V and 9 bases at J, with 15 bases between. Germline V gives CDR1 SGHTS, CDR2 YDEGEE. The CDR3 is made up of 15 amino acids. The CDR3 loop reads CASSFSGGSFSPLHF. DNA of the CDR3: TGTGCCAGCAGCTTCTCGGGCGGGTCTTTTTCACCCCTCCACTTT.

The chain carries TRBV19 and TRBJ1-5, with unresolved D. V was cut by 7 bases and J by 3 bases, with 16 bases left in between. Germline CDR1 and CDR2: LNHDA and SQIVND (reference sequence). The CDR3 contains 15 residues. The chain's CDR3 is CASNPGPGDNQPQHF. In nucleotides, the CDR3 is TGTGCCAGTAACCCCGGTCCGGGTGACAATCAGCCCCAGCATTTT. Full variable domain (missing parts from reference TRBV19 and TRBJ1-5): DGGITQSPKYLFRKEGQNVTLSCEQNLNHDAMYWYRQDPGQGLRLIYYSQIVNDFQKGDIAEGYSVSREKKESFPLTVTSAQKNPTAFYLCASNPGPGDNQPQHFGDGTRLSIL.

The chain links TRBV28 to TRBJ2-7; a weak D match, TRBD1 (6 bases). With 1 base removed from V and 7 bases from J, the gap between germline ends came to 20 bases. Germline loops: CDR1 MDHEN, CDR2 SYDVKM. This CDR3 spans 16 amino acids. The CDR3 protein is CASSLSGQPGVREQYF. The DNA of the CDR3 is TGTGCCAGCAGTTTATCTGGACAGCCCGGGGTGAGGGAGCAGTACTTC. The variable domain in full, with the rest retrieved from reference TRBV28 and TRBJ2-7, is DVKVTQSSRYLVKRTGEKVFLECVQDMDHENMFWYRQDPGLGLRLIYFSYDVKMKEKGDIPEGYSVSREKKERFSLILESASTNQTSMYLCASSLSGQPGVREQYFGPGTRLTVT.

The table lists this clone with a few counts. J is TRBJ1-4 and V is TRBV2; tentatively, D is TRBD1 (5 bases). This CDR3 comprises 12 residues. Trimming cost V 2 bases and J 12 bases, with 10 bases left between them. Germline lookup yields CDR1 SNHLY and CDR2 FYNNEI. The CDR3 region has the DNA TGTGCCAGCAGTGAATTGTCAGGGCAACTGTTTTTT. Amino acids: CASSELSGQLFF.

Only a few counts were recorded for this clone. V usage is TRBV28 and J usage is TRBJ1-1; a weak D match, TRBD1 (5 bases). V was pared by 7 bases and J by 3 bases, with 9 bases between. The germline CDR1 and CDR2 sequences are MDHEN and SYDVKM. The CDR3 contains 12 residues. The CDR3 sequence is CASKEGYTEAFF. The CDR3 bases are TGTGCCAGCAAGGAGGGGTACACTGAAGCTTTCTTT.

Remarks on this clone: A junction boundary mismatches the germline segment, possibly from a read error. The chain carries TRBV7-9 and TRBJ2-5; no clear D. CDR1 and CDR2 from the germline V gene are SEHNR and FQNEAQ (reference sequence). This CDR3 is built from 11 residues. This chain's CDR3 is CSSSLQETQYF. The DNA for the CDR3 is TGTTCCAGCAGCCTACAAGAGACCCAGTACTTC.

This clone was observed a handful of times. The chain joins TRBV23-1 to TRBJ1-4, with 7 bases matching TRBD1. TRBV23-1 is given ORF status, its function remaining uncertain. The trim removed 2 bases at V and 5 bases at J, leaving 11 bases unmatched. The CDR3 is 17 residues long. In DNA form, the CDR3 reads TGCGCCAGCAGTCAAGAATTGACAGGGTCGCGGAATGAAAAACTGTTTTTT. Its translation is CASSQELTGSRNEKLFF.

The chain uses TRBV6-1 and TRBJ2-3; 12 bases agree with TRBD2. CDR3 length: 15 residues. Trimming at V came to 7 bases and at J to 10 bases, leaving 12 bases not matched to a gene. Germline loops: CDR1 MNHNS, CDR2 SASEGT. The CDR3 DNA follows: TGTGCCAGCAACACACTAGCGGGGGGCGCGGGGGCGCAGTATTTT. Its translation is CASNTLAGGAGAQYF.

The rearrangement links TRBV4-1 to TRBJ1-2, with D perhaps TRBD1 (5 bases). The CDR3 totals 15 residues. Trimming cost V 0 bases and J 3 bases, with 11 bases left between them. Germline V lookup: CDR1 MGHRA, CDR2 YSYEKL. CDR3 DNA: TGCGCCAGCAGCCAAGATTTAGGACACCACTATGGCTACACCTTC. It is translated as CASSQDLGHHYGYTF.

The V gene is TRBV7-2, the J gene TRBJ2-7; TRBD2 agrees at 7 bases. Germline V gene lookup returns CDR1 SGHTA and CDR2 FQGNSA. Trimming removed 5 bases from V and 6 bases from J; junction bases left unmatched: 10. The CDR3 extends over 14 amino acids. The CDR3 region has the DNA TGTGCCAGCAGCAGAATAGCGGGCGCCCCCGAGCAGTACTTC. Protein product: CASSRIAGAPEQYF.

The chain joins TRBV6-5 to TRBJ1-2, with TRBD1 identical over 9 bases. The CDR3 is made up of 14 amino acids. Germline-derived CDR1 and CDR2 are MNHEY and SVGAGI. V gave up 5 bases and J gave up 2 bases; unmatched junction bases: 3. CDR3 residues: CASSAGQGNYGYTF. The CDR3 DNA is TGTGCCAGCAGTGCCGGACAGGGGAACTATGGCTACACCTTC.

This clone was picked up one time. CDR3 nucleotides: TGTGCCAGCAGTTTGTCTACGGGATCCCTTCTAGCTCTCCACTTT. This encodes CASSLSTGSLLALHF. The chain employs TRBV27 and TRBJ1-6; D remains unclear. Germline V gives CDR1 MNHEY, CDR2 SMNVEV (reference sequence). The V gene lost 3 bases and the J gene lost 16 bases, with 22 bases spanning the gap. This CDR3 has 15 amino acids.

The table lists this clone with a few counts. The gene calls are TRBV4-3 and TRBJ2-6; 7 bases are a match to TRBD1. CDR3 size: 19 residues. Germline V gene sequence: CDR1 LGHNA, CDR2 YSLEER. V dropped 1 base and J dropped 0; count of bases not matched to a gene: 9. For the CDR3, the DNA is TGCGCCAGCAGCCAAGGACTCGGACAGGCCCCCTCTGGGGCCAACGTCCTGACTTTC. Its protein product is CASSQGLGQAPSGANVLTF.

The rearrangement uses TRBV6-6 and TRBJ2-5, with 8 bases that match TRBD2. This CDR3 comprises 16 residues. CDR1 and CDR2 from the germline V gene are MNHNY and SVGAGI (reference sequence). V was pared by 6 bases and J by 4 bases, with 13 bases of the junction left unmatched. Here the CDR3 DNA reads TGTGCCAGCAGCCAGAGGCGGGGGGTCCGAGGAGAGACCCAGTACTTC. Amino acids: CASSQRRGVRGETQYF.

The chain couples TRBV21-1 to TRBJ1-5; TRBD1 is the table's D call, not checked against the DNA. TRBV21-1 is described as a pseudogene. The CDR3 runs to 15 residues. CDR3 amino acids: CASSAGGTGDQPQHF. The CDR3 region has the DNA TGTGCCAGCAGCGCGGGGGGGACAGGGGATCAGCCCCAGCATTTT.

This chain connects TRBV10-3 to TRBJ1-2, with D hard to call. CDR1 is ENHRY and CDR2 is SYGVKD in the germline V gene. V was cut by 0 bases and J by 8 bases, with 13 bases left in between. The CDR3 runs 14 residues. The CDR3 sequence: CAISESQGKRGYTF. CDR3 nucleotide sequence: TGTGCCATCAGTGAGTCGCAAGGAAAGCGAGGCTACACCTTC.

The rearrangement uses TRBV30 and TRBJ2-5; D is possibly TRBD1 (5 bases). Judging by the DNA end, TRBJ2-7 fits better; the J call may be wrong. CDR1 is GTSNPN, CDR2 SVGIG, per germline (reference sequence). This CDR3 region has 14 residues. CDR3 sequence reads: CAWSAKGLGYEQYF. The DNA for the CDR3 is TGTGCCTGGAGTGCGAAGGGGCTGGGATACGAGCAGTACTTC.